A selection of T cell receptor beta chains follows, all from one sample in a study of blood T cells in healthy people across ages. One entry per CDR3 protein results from TCRdb running MiXCR on the 5' RACE reads. The repertoire holds fewer than 900,000 distinct CDR3 sequences, with approximately 43% as singletons. Sequenced input: blood. These receptors were collected from a woman in her fifties or sixties in good health. The CDR3 runs from the conserved cysteine through the conserved F or W. D genes are given only for firm matches. The size field is filled for only some rows; it gives once, few, many or a size class.

J gene: TRBJ2-7; D gene: TRBD1; clone size: .; V gene: TRBV6-5; CDR3 DNA: TGTGCCAGCAGTTACGGCCAGGGGGCCTGGAATGAGCAGTACTTC; CDR3 protein: CASSYGQGAWNEQYF
J gene: TRBJ1-6; D gene: .; clone size: .; V gene: TRBV6-6; CDR3 DNA: TGTGCCAGCACCCATAGAGCTTCACCCCTCCACTTT; CDR3 protein: CASTHRASPLHF
J gene: TRBJ2-7; D gene: .; clone size: .; V gene: TRBV6-1; CDR3 DNA: TGTGCCAGCAGTGAAGCAACTCACTTTGGAGCCTACGAGCAGTACTTC; CDR3 protein: CASSEATHFGAYEQYF
J gene: TRBJ2-1; D gene: TRBD1; clone size: .; V gene: TRBV5-1; CDR3 DNA: TGCGCCAGCAGCTCAACAGGGGAGACCTACAATGAGCAGTTCTTC; CDR3 protein: CASSSTGETYNEQFF
J gene: TRBJ2-7; D gene: TRBD2; clone size: few; V gene: TRBV9; CDR3 DNA: TGTGCCAGCAGCACTAGCGGGGGGGGGTCCTACGAGCAGTACTTC; CDR3 protein: CASSTSGGGSYEQYF
J gene: TRBJ2-7; D gene: TRBD1; clone size: few; V gene: TRBV19; CDR3 DNA: TGTGCCAGTAGTATGACAGGGACATACGAGCAGTACTTC; CDR3 protein: CASSMTGTYEQYF
J gene: TRBJ2-1; D gene: TRBD2; clone size: .; V gene: TRBV7-8; CDR3 DNA: TGTGCCAGCAGCGAGATCGGGACTAGCGGCTTCAATGAGCAGTTCTTC; CDR3 protein: CASSEIGTSGFNEQFF
J gene: TRBJ1-2; D gene: .; clone size: many; V gene: TRBV20-1; CDR3 DNA: TGCAGTGCTCCTACAGGGAGCGACTATGGCTACACCTTC; CDR3 protein: CSAPTGSDYGYTF
J gene: TRBJ1-2; D gene: .; clone size: .; V gene: TRBV25-1; CDR3 DNA: TGTGCCAGCAGTGACACGGGGGGGCACAACTATGGCTACACCTTC; CDR3 protein: CASSDTGGHNYGYTF
J gene: TRBJ2-7; D gene: .; clone size: many; V gene: TRBV20-1; CDR3 DNA: TGCAGCGCTACCAGGATGTACGAGCAGTACTTC; CDR3 protein: CSATRMYEQYF
J gene: TRBJ2-7; D gene: TRBD2; clone size: .; V gene: TRBV6-2/TRBV6-3; CDR3 DNA: TGTGCCAGCAGTTTTAGCGGGACGCGATCCTACGAGCAGTACTTC; CDR3 protein: CASSFSGTRSYEQYF
J gene: TRBJ2-3; D gene: TRBD2; clone size: .; V gene: TRBV7-2; CDR3 DNA: TGTGCCAGCAGCTTAAGGACTAGCAAAATCACAGATACGCAGTATTTT; CDR3 protein: CASSLRTSKITDTQYF
J gene: TRBJ2-1; D gene: TRBD1; clone size: .; V gene: TRBV6-5; CDR3 DNA: TGTACCAGCAGTCGTCCGGGACAGGGTGCCTACAATGAGCAGTTCTTC; CDR3 protein: CTSSRPGQGAYNEQFF
J gene: TRBJ1-6; D gene: .; clone size: once; V gene: TRBV11-3; CDR3 DNA: TGTGCCAGCAGCTCCGGACCAGGAAATTCACCCCTCCACTTT; CDR3 protein: CASSSGPGNSPLHF
J gene: TRBJ2-4; D gene: .; clone size: .; V gene: TRBV6-6; CDR3 DNA: TGTGCCAGCATGGGACCACCTGGGGCCATTCAGTACTTC; CDR3 protein: CASMGPPGAIQYF
J gene: TRBJ2-1; D gene: TRBD2; clone size: .; V gene: TRBV7-9; CDR3 DNA: TGTGCCAGCAGCTTAGACCCCCTAGCGGGATCAGAGTTCTTC; CDR3 protein: CASSLDPLAGSEFF
J gene: TRBJ2-1; D gene: .; clone size: .; V gene: TRBV21-1; CDR3 DNA: TGTGCCAGCAGCAAACCCCCGGGGACTAGCGGCTTATACTCCTACAATGAGCAGTTCTTC; CDR3 protein: CASSKPPGTSGLYSYNEQFF
J gene: TRBJ2-7; D gene: .; clone size: many; V gene: TRBV7-2; CDR3 DNA: TGTGCCAGCAGCGACCGGCAGGAGAGCTACGAGCAGTACTTC; CDR3 protein: CASSDRQESYEQYF
J gene: TRBJ2-7; D gene: TRBD2; clone size: .; V gene: TRBV20-1; CDR3 DNA: TGCAGTGCTCAGGACAGGGGCGGGACTAGCGGTTACAATGAGCAGTACTTC; CDR3 protein: CSAQDRGGTSGYNEQYF
J gene: TRBJ1-2; D gene: TRBD1; clone size: .; V gene: TRBV7-2; CDR3 DNA: TGTGCCAGCAGCTTCCCTGGGGGGAAGGGGGCAGGGGGGTACTATGGCTACACCTTC; CDR3 protein: CASSFPGGKGAGGYYGYTF
J gene: TRBJ2-1; D gene: .; clone size: many; V gene: TRBV5-1; CDR3 DNA: TGTGCCAGCAGCTTAGACAACAATGAGCAGTTCTTC; CDR3 protein: CASSLDNNEQFF
J gene: TRBJ2-5; D gene: TRBD1; clone size: .; V gene: TRBV7-9; CDR3 DNA: TGTGCCAGCAGCCCAAGCTCCGGGACAGGGGAAGAGACCCAGTACTTC; CDR3 protein: CASSPSSGTGEETQYF
J gene: TRBJ2-5; D gene: .; clone size: .; V gene: TRBV5-1; CDR3 DNA: TGCGCCAGCAGCTTGGAACCCCAGGGGCTTTCTAGTGAGCAGTACTTC; CDR3 protein: CASSLEPQGLSSEQYF
J gene: TRBJ2-3; D gene: TRBD2; clone size: few; V gene: TRBV9; CDR3 DNA: TGTGCCAGCAGCAGCCGGGACTACAGCACAGATACGCAGTATTTT; CDR3 protein: CASSSRDYSTDTQYF
J gene: TRBJ1-6; D gene: .; clone size: .; V gene: TRBV11-2; CDR3 DNA: TGTGCCAGCAGCCGAGGACAGCGTAATTCACCCCTCCACTTT; CDR3 protein: CASSRGQRNSPLHF
J gene: TRBJ1-2; D gene: .; clone size: .; V gene: TRBV20-1; CDR3 DNA: TGCAGTGTTCCGATTAACAGGGACTACACCTTC; CDR3 protein: CSVPINRDYTF
J gene: TRBJ2-3; D gene: .; clone size: .; V gene: TRBV6-1; CDR3 DNA: TGTGCCAGCAGAGATGGGGTTCGCACAGATACGCAGTATTTT; CDR3 protein: CASRDGVRTDTQYF
J gene: TRBJ2-7; D gene: TRBD2; clone size: many; V gene: TRBV29-1; CDR3 DNA: TGCAGCGTCGAAACCGGACACGGGAGGTACGAGCAGTACTTC; CDR3 protein: CSVETGHGRYEQYF
J gene: TRBJ2-1; D gene: TRBD2; clone size: few; V gene: TRBV5-1; CDR3 DNA: TGCGCCAGCAGCTTGGAGGGCGGGGGGCCATACAATGAGCAGTTCTTC; CDR3 protein: CASSLEGGGPYNEQFF
J gene: TRBJ1-5; D gene: TRBD1; clone size: .; V gene: TRBV20-1; CDR3 DNA: TGCAGTGCTTGGGACAGGGGACGCAATCAGCCCCAGCATTTT; CDR3 protein: CSAWDRGRNQPQHF
J gene: TRBJ1-2; D gene: .; clone size: .; V gene: TRBV20-1; CDR3 DNA: TGCAGTGCTAATGGCCCCGTCGCCAACTATGGCTACACCTTC; CDR3 protein: CSANGPVANYGYTF
J gene: TRBJ2-5; D gene: .; clone size: .; V gene: TRBV2; CDR3 DNA: TGTGCCAGCAGTCCCAAGGCCGGGACTCAAGAGACCCAGTACTTC; CDR3 protein: CASSPKAGTQETQYF
J gene: TRBJ1-5; D gene: .; clone size: .; V gene: TRBV2; CDR3 DNA: TGTGCCAGCAGTGAAGGGTTAACAGGATATCAGCCCCAGCATTTT; CDR3 protein: CASSEGLTGYQPQHF
J gene: TRBJ2-5; D gene: TRBD2; clone size: .; V gene: TRBV20-1; CDR3 DNA: TGCAGTGCTAGAGAAATAGCGGGAGGGGGGGAGACCCAGTACTTC; CDR3 protein: CSAREIAGGGETQYF
J gene: TRBJ2-7; D gene: .; clone size: many; V gene: TRBV21-1; CDR3 DNA: TGTGCCAGCAGCAAAGAATTCGTCGACAGCTCCTACGAGCAGTACTTC; CDR3 protein: CASSKEFVDSSYEQYF
J gene: TRBJ2-7; D gene: TRBD2; clone size: .; V gene: TRBV7-2; CDR3 DNA: TGTGCCAGCAGCTTAGATTCCGCGGGAGGGTCCTCCTACGAGCAGTACTTC; CDR3 protein: CASSLDSAGGSSYEQYF
J gene: TRBJ1-1; D gene: .; clone size: .; V gene: TRBV7-2; CDR3 DNA: TGTGCCAGCAGCTTAGCGCAATGGGGGCGGACTGAAGCTTTCTTT; CDR3 protein: CASSLAQWGRTEAFF
J gene: TRBJ2-5; D gene: .; clone size: .; V gene: TRBV29-1; CDR3 DNA: TGCAGCTCGAAGGTACTTCAGGAGACCCAGTACTTC; CDR3 protein: CSSKVLQETQYF
J gene: TRBJ2-7; D gene: TRBD2; clone size: few; V gene: TRBV6-2/TRBV6-3; CDR3 DNA: TGTGCCACCCGGGGTGGAGACAGCGGGAGATACGAGCAGTACTTC; CDR3 protein: CATRGGDSGRYEQYF
J gene: TRBJ1-6; D gene: .; clone size: .; V gene: TRBV7-9; CDR3 DNA: TGTGCCAGCAGCTTAGCCCGGACAGCCTATAATTCACCCTTCCACTTT; CDR3 protein: CASSLARTAYNSPFHF
J gene: TRBJ1-4; D gene: .; clone size: few; V gene: TRBV7-9; CDR3 DNA: TGTGCCAGAGTATTTCACAGGACATCAAATGAAAAACTGTTTTTT; CDR3 protein: CARVFHRTSNEKLFF
J gene: TRBJ2-7; D gene: .; clone size: .; V gene: TRBV21-1; CDR3 DNA: TGTGCCAGCAGCAAAGTCAACAGGGACGAGCAGTACTTC; CDR3 protein: CASSKVNRDEQYF
J gene: TRBJ1-5; D gene: .; clone size: .; V gene: TRBV29-1; CDR3 DNA: TGCAGCGTGGCCAAGGAGGATCAGCCCCAGCATTTT; CDR3 protein: CSVAKEDQPQHF
J gene: TRBJ2-3; D gene: .; clone size: .; V gene: TRBV3-1; CDR3 DNA: TGTGCCAGCAACGCGAGCCCACTTGGGGATACGCAGTATTTT; CDR3 protein: CASNASPLGDTQYF
J gene: TRBJ2-3; D gene: TRBD2; clone size: few; V gene: TRBV2; CDR3 DNA: TGTGCCAGCGGGGGGACTAGCGGGGGTACAGATACGCAGTATTTT; CDR3 protein: CASGGTSGGTDTQYF
J gene: TRBJ1-1; D gene: .; clone size: .; V gene: TRBV27; CDR3 DNA: TGTGCCAGCAGTTTATACGACGGATACACTGAAGCTTTCTTT; CDR3 protein: CASSLYDGYTEAFF
J gene: TRBJ1-1; D gene: TRBD1; clone size: .; V gene: TRBV20-1; CDR3 DNA: TGCAGTGCTTTCCAGGGGGGGGTGAACACTGAAGCTTTCTTT; CDR3 protein: CSAFQGGVNTEAFF
J gene: TRBJ1-6; D gene: .; clone size: .; V gene: TRBV3-1; CDR3 DNA: TGTGCCAGCAGCCAAGGACAGGCTAATAATTCACCCCTCCACTTT; CDR3 protein: CASSQGQANNSPLHF
J gene: TRBJ2-5; D gene: TRBD1; clone size: .; V gene: TRBV14; CDR3 DNA: TGTGCCAGCAGCAAGGGGGACAGGGTCCTGGGGGAGCAGTACTTC; CDR3 protein: CASSKGDRVLGEQYF
J gene: TRBJ1-1; D gene: TRBD1; clone size: .; V gene: TRBV12-3/TRBV12-4; CDR3 DNA: TGTGCCAGCAGTAGAGGGGACAGCACTGAAGCTTTCTTT; CDR3 protein: CASSRGDSTEAFF
J gene: TRBJ2-7; D gene: TRBD2; clone size: .; V gene: TRBV20-1; CDR3 DNA: TGCAGTGCTAGAGATCTGGTAGCGGGGGGGCCAAACGAGGCAGCCGAGCAGTACTTC; CDR3 protein: CSARDLVAGGPNEAAEQYF
J gene: TRBJ2-1; D gene: TRBD2; clone size: .; V gene: TRBV3-1; CDR3 DNA: TGTGCCAGCAGCCATACTAGCGGGGGTTACAATGAGCAGTTCTTC; CDR3 protein: CASSHTSGGYNEQFF
J gene: TRBJ2-2; D gene: TRBD2; clone size: .; V gene: TRBV3-1; CDR3 DNA: TGTGCCAGCAGCTCGTATAGCGGGGGGGTCACCGGGGAGCTGTTTTTT; CDR3 protein: CASSSYSGGVTGELFF
J gene: TRBJ2-5; D gene: .; clone size: many; V gene: TRBV29-1; CDR3 DNA: TGCAGCGTAGCGGAGAGGGGCCAAGAGACCCAGTACTTC; CDR3 protein: CSVAERGQETQYF
J gene: TRBJ1-4; D gene: .; clone size: .; V gene: TRBV29-1; CDR3 DNA: TGCAGCGTCAGGGGAGACGGTGAAAAACTGTTTTTT; CDR3 protein: CSVRGDGEKLFF